This T cell receptor beta chain is from a study of early T cells in non-severe SARS-CoV-2 infection. Turning to the study itself: It was bulk RNA from unsorted whole blood that was sequenced, and the chains were unpaired. Study-wide results and caveats: VDJdb matching skewed toward anti-spike CD8 responses, missing private and CD4 specificities.

Attachment of unique molecular identifiers to individual cDNA molecules was performed. TCRdb called the 5' RACE reads again in MiXCR, with one record for every CDR3 protein. Of roughly 99,000 distinct CDR3 sequences listed, around 12% are singletons. Germline loops: CDR1 DFQATT, CDR2 SNEGSKA (reference sequence). The CDR3 is made up of 12 amino acids. V lost 0 bases to trimming and J lost 3 bases, with 5 bases between them. This clonotype was counted ten times or more. Its antigen is unknown. This sample comprised whole blood, obtained at baseline. The sequence came from an adult who was a healthcare worker with PCR-confirmed SARS-CoV-2 infection or an uninfected control (not recorded which). This chain joins TRBV20-1 and TRBJ2-5; D not resolved. CDR3: CSARDREETQYF. Written as DNA, the CDR3 is TGCAGTGCTAGAGATCGCGAAGAGACCCAGTACTTC.